This T cell receptor beta chain was retrieved from a study of T cell changes during pregnancy in multiple sclerosis. Germline V gives CDR1 SGHTA, CDR2 FQGNSA. The length of the CDR3 is 15 residues. V shed 2 bases and J 4 bases; nucleotides not matched to a gene: 3. Measured with immunoSEQ multiplex PCR; TCRdb has only the in-frame clones, and not every one. The sample carries 35,000 to 50,000 clones, 80% to 90% recorded once. The sequenced sample was CD4+ T cells from peripheral blood mononuclear cells, obtained in the first trimester of pregnancy. The chain combines TRBV7-2 with TRBJ2-7; 12 bases align to TRBD1. The sequence derives from a female donor with multiple sclerosis, enrolled in a pregnancy study. CDR3 loop: CASSLWDRGLYEQYF. The CDR3 DNA is TGTGCCAGCAGCTTATGGGACAGGGGGCTGTACGAGCAGTACTTC. Based on the CDR3 plus reference TRBV7-2 and TRBJ2-7, the full variable domain is GAGVSQSPSNKVTEKGKDVELRCDPISGHTALYWYRQSLGQGLEFLIYFQGNSAPDKSGLPSDRFSAERTGGSVSTLTIQRTQQEDSAVYLCASSLWDRGLYEQYFGPGTRLTVT.